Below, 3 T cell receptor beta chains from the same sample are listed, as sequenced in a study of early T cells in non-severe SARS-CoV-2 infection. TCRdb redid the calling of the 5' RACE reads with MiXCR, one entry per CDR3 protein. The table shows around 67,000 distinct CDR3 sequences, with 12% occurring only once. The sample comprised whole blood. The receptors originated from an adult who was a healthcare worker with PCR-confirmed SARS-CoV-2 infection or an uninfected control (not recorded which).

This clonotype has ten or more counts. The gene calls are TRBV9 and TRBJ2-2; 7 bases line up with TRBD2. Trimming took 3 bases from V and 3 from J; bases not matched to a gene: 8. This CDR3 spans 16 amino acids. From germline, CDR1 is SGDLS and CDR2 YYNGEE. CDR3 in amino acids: CASSASGTTYTGELFF. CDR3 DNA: TGTGCCAGCAGCGCATCCGGGACTACCTACACCGGGGAGCTGTTTTTT.

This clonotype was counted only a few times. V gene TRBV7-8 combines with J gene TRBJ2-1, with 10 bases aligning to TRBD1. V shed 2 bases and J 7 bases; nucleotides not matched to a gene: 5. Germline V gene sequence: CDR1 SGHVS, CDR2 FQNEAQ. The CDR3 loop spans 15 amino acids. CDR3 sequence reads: CASSLIWDRGNEQFF. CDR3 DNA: TGTGCCAGCAGCTTAATCTGGGACAGGGGAAATGAGCAGTTCTTC.

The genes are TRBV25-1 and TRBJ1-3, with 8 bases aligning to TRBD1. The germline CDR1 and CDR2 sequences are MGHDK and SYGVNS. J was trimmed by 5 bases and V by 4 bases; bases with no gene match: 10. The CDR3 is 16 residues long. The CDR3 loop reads CASSAGRQGRRNTIYF. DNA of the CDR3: TGTGCCAGCAGTGCCGGACGACAGGGGCGAAGAAACACCATATATTTT.